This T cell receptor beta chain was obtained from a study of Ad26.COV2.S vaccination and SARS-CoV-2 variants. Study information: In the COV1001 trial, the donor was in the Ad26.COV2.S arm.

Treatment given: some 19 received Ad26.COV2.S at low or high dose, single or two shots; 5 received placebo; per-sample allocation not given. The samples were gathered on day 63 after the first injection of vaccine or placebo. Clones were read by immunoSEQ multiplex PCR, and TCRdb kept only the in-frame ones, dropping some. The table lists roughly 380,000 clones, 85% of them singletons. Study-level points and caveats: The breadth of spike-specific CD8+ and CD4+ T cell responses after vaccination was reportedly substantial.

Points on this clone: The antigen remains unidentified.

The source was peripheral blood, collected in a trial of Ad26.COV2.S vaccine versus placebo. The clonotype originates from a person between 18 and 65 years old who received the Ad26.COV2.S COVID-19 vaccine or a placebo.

The CDR3 region is CASSDSGYGSYEQYF. CDR3 nucleotides: TGTGCCAGCAGTGATTCGGGGTACGGGTCCTACGAGCAGTACTTC. The V gene is TRBV6-1, the J gene TRBJ2-7, with D maybe TRBD2 (5 bases). This CDR3 is 15 amino acids long. Germline V CDR1 and CDR2: MNHNS, SASEGT. Trimming cost V 3 bases and J 1 base, with 13 bases left between them.